Listed here are 7 T cell receptor beta chains from one sample, sequenced in a study of tumor-infiltrating lymphocytes in oesophageal squamous cell carcinoma. TCRdb re-called the PCR reads through MiXCR, storing one row per CDR3 protein. The sample consists of 7,100 or so distinct CDR3 sequences, around 16% of them appearing once. The sequenced material came from blood. These receptors were collected from a male donor with esophageal squamous cell carcinoma.

This clonotype was counted at least ten times. The chain couples TRBV18 to TRBJ2-3; possibly TRBD2 for D (6 bases). There are 14 residues in the CDR3. Germline V lookup: CDR1 KGHSH, CDR2 LQKENI. V dropped 3 bases and J dropped 2 bases, with 9 bases sitting between them. CDR3 protein: CASSPGGFTDTQYF. The DNA of the CDR3 is TGTGCCAGCTCACCGGGGGGTTTCACAGATACGCAGTATTTT.

Relative to its sample, this clonotype is medium-sized. This sequence joins TRBV12-3 or TRBV12-4 and TRBJ1-1; D gene ambiguous. The ends were cut back, 0 bases at V and 0 bases at J, with 2 bases in the middle. The CDR3 is 13 amino acids. The CDR3 loop is CASSLALNTEAFF. The CDR3 nucleotides are TGTGCCAGCAGTTTAGCGCTGAACACTGAAGCTTTCTTT.

The V call is TRBV20-1, the J call TRBJ2-2; TRBD2 agrees at 11 bases. The CDR3 consists of 16 residues. Unmatched junction bases numbered 3, after V lost 0 bases and J lost 3 bases. CDR1 and CDR2 (germline): DFQATT, SNEGSKA (reference sequence). The DNA for the CDR3 is TGCAGTGCTAGAGAAGGGACTAGCGGAGACACCGGGGAGCTGTTTTTT. Translated: CSAREGTSGDTGELFF.

The J gene is TRBJ2-4, the V gene TRBV18; no clear D gene. The V and J ends lost 2 bases and 13 bases respectively, with 15 bases between them. This CDR3 contains 13 residues. Germline V gives CDR1 KGHSH, CDR2 LQKENI. CDR3 bases: TGTGCCAGCTCACCAAGATTGCCCCCTGAGCAGTACTTC. Amino acids: CASSPRLPPEQYF.

Only a few counts were recorded for this clonotype. J is TRBJ2-3 and V is TRBV6-4; TRBD2 matches at 12 bases. Per germline, CDR1 MRHNA and CDR2 SNTAGT. Losses at the gene ends were 0 bases for V and 4 bases for J; bases not matched to a gene: 2. CDR3 size: 16 residues. In nucleotides, the CDR3 is TGTGCCAGCAGTGACTCCGGACTAGCGGGGCCAGATACGCAGTATTTT. Translation: CASSDSGLAGPDTQYF.

By frequency in the sample, this clonotype is medium-sized. The V and J genes are TRBV7-9 and TRBJ2-1; 9 positions match TRBD2. CDR3 size: 14 residues. Germline V gene sequence: CDR1 SEHNR, CDR2 FQNEAQ (reference sequence). Unmatched junction bases numbered 7, after V lost 3 bases and J lost 10 bases. The DNA for the CDR3 is TGTGCCAGCAGCTTCGGGACTAGCCGGGGGGAGCAGTTCTTC. Its translation: CASSFGTSRGEQFF.

The V call is TRBV6-1, the J call TRBJ2-5; D is ambiguous. This CDR3 is built from 15 residues. Between the trimmed V and J ends, which lost 5 bases and 5 bases, there was a span of 18 bases. Germline V gives CDR1 MNHNS, CDR2 SASEGT. This CDR3 reads CASSPWTGAAETQYF. The CDR3 DNA sequence: TGTGCCAGCAGTCCCTGGACGGGCGCAGCTGAGACCCAGTACTTC.